This TCR beta chain was sequenced for a study of T cell clonotyping in hematopoietic cell transplantation. The CDR3 runs to 14 residues. Germline V gene sequence: CDR1 SGHRS, CDR2 YFSETQ. The V end lost 4 bases, the J end lost 6 bases, and 13 bases lay between the germline ends. Here immunoSEQ multiplex PCR was the method, and the copy in TCRdb shows in-frame clones only, minus some. The data contain 25,000 or so clones, roughly three quarters of them seen just once; the ten biggest clones take up about 5.9%. Time point specified: recipient sample about 28 days before transplant, after cytoreduction. Samples: about 28 days before transplant, then days 30, 100 and 180 after.

The input for sequencing was peripheral blood mononuclear cells, taken before stem cell transplant. The sequence derives from a man aged 45-60 years with myelodysplastic syndrome. Some clones in this sample may be carry-over from other donors' samples. The chain recombines TRBV5-1 with TRBJ1-4; no definite D call. The CDR3 loop reads CASSVSGPDEKLFF. For the CDR3, the DNA is TGCGCCAGCAGCGTCTCTGGACCGGATGAAAAACTGTTTTTT.